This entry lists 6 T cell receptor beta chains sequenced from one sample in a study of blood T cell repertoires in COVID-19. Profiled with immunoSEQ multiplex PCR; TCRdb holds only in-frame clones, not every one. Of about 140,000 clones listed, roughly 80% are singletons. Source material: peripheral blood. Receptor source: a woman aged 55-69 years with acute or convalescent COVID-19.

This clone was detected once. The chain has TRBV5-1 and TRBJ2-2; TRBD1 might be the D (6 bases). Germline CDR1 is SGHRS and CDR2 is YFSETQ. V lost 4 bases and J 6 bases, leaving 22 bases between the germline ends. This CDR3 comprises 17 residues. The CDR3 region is CASSAHGGAGVAGELFF. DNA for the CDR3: TGCGCCAGCAGCGCCCATGGTGGGGCAGGGGTCGCCGGGGAGCTGTTTTTT.

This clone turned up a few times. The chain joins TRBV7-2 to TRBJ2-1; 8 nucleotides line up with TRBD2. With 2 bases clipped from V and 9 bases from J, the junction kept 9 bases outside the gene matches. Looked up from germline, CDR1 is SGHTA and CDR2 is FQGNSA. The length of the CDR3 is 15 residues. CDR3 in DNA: TGTGCCAGCAGCTTAAGCGGAAACCGGGGGGGTGAGCAGTTCTTC. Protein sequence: CASSLSGNRGGEQFF. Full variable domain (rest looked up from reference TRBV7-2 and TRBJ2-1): GAGVSQSPSNKVTEKGKDVELRCDPISGHTALYWYRQSLGQGLEFLIYFQGNSAPDKSGLPSDRFSAERTGGSVSTLTIQRTQQEDSAVYLCASSLSGNRGGEQFFGPGTRLTVL.

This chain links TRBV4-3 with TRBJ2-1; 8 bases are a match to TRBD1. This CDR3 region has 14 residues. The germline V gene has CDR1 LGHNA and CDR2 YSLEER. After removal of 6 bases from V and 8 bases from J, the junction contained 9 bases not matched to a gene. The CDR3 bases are TGCGCCAGCAGTCCTGGACAGGGAAGGGATGAGCAGTTCTTC. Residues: CASSPGQGRDEQFF.

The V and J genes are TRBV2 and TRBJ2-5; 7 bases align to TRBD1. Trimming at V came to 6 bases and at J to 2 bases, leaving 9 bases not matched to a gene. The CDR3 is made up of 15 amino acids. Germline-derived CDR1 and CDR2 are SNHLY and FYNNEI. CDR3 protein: CASRSGQINQETQYF. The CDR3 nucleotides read TGTGCCAGCAGGTCGGGACAGATTAATCAAGAGACCCAGTACTTC.

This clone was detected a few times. The CDR3 protein is CASSYFSQRTGGTVPQHF. The CDR3 DNA reads TGTGCCAGCAGTTATTTCTCCCAAAGGACAGGCGGTACGGTTCCCCAGCATTTT. This chain joins TRBV6-2 or TRBV6-3 and TRBJ1-5, with TRBD1 identical over 7 bases. CDR1 is MNHEY and CDR2 is SVGEGT in the germline V gene. Unmatched junction bases numbered 21, after V lost 3 bases and J lost 10 bases. The CDR3 length is 18 residues.

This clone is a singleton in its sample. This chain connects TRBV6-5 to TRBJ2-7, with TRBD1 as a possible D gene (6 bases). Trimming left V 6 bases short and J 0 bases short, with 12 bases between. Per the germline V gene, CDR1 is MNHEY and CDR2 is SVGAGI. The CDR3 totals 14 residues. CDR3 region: CASRGTYFSYEQYF. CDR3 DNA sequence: TGTGCCAGCAGGGGGACATACTTCTCCTACGAGCAGTACTTC.